A selection of T cell receptor beta chains follows, all from one sample in a study of blood T cell repertoires in COVID-19. Method: immunoSEQ multiplex PCR; TCRdb's copy keeps in-frame clones and lacks some. The sample lists approximately 63,000 clones, roughly 87% occurring once. The sample was peripheral blood. These receptors all come from a man older than 75 in a cohort sampled during active COVID-19. The CDR3 runs from the conserved cysteine through the conserved F or W. D genes are given only for firm matches. Rows give clone size only sometimes, using once, few, many, or a class for an expanded clone.

>TRBD1|TRBV7-2|TRBJ1-4|NA
TGTGCCAGCAGCCCCCAGGGGGCCACTAATGAAAAACTGTTTTTT
CASSPQGATNEKLFF
>NA|TRBV19|TRBJ1-1|NA
TGTGCCAGTAGTATAGGGACAGTCACTGAAGCTTTCTTT
CASSIGTVTEAFF
>TRBD2|TRBV27|TRBJ2-1|NA
TGTGCCAGCAGTGGAACTAGCGGGGGCTACAATGAGCAGTTCTTC
CASSGTSGGYNEQFF
>TRBD2|TRBV11-2|TRBJ2-7|NA
TGTGCCAGCAGCCCTCTTTTCGGACTAGCGGGTTACGAGCAGTACTTC
CASSPLFGLAGYEQYF
>NA|TRBV11-3|TRBJ2-1|NA
TGTGCCAGCAGCCAAGGACCCATATGGGGCGATGAGCAGTTCTTC
CASSQGPIWGDEQFF
>NA|TRBV29-1|TRBJ2-7|NA
TGCAGCGTTGATCTGTCCTACGAGCAGTACTTC
CSVDLSYEQYF
>NA|TRBV11-2|TRBJ1-2|NA
TGTGCCAGCAGCTTAGTCGGTGGCTATGGCTACACCTTC
CASSLVGGYGYTF
>NA|TRBV7-2|TRBJ2-1|NA
TGTGCCAGCAGCACACGCGGGCGGGGAAGCTCCTACAATGAGCAGTTCTTC
CASSTRGRGSSYNEQFF
>NA|TRBV10-3|TRBJ1-1|few
TGTGCCATCAGTCAACAGGGGAACACTGAAGCTTTCTTT
CAISQQGNTEAFF
>NA|TRBV6-1|TRBJ2-7|NA
TGTGCCAGCAGTGAATTCAGGGGCTACGAGCAGTACTTC
CASSEFRGYEQYF
>TRBD1|TRBV19|TRBJ1-6|NA
TGTGCCAGTAGTACCCGACAGGGTGGCGATTCACCCCTCCACTTT
CASSTRQGGDSPLHF
>TRBD1|TRBV5-1|TRBJ1-2|NA
TGCGCCAGCAGTCCAGGGGGCAGTAACTATGGCTACACCTTC
CASSPGGSNYGYTF
>TRBD2|TRBV5-1|TRBJ2-5|NA
TGCGCCAGCAGCTTGGGCGGCGGGGGGCAAGAGACCCAGTACTTC
CASSLGGGGQETQYF
>TRBD1|TRBV6-6|TRBJ1-1|NA
TGTGCCAGCACAGCACAGGGGAACATGAACACTGAAGCTTTCTTT
CASTAQGNMNTEAFF
>TRBD2|TRBV27|TRBJ2-1|NA
TGTGCCAGCCGGGGACTAGCGGGAGGGCACAATGAGCAGTTCTTC
CASRGLAGGHNEQFF
>TRBD1|TRBV6-6|TRBJ1-4|once
TGTGCCAGCAGTCCCCCGACAGGGGGTTATGAAAAACTGTTTTTT
CASSPPTGGYEKLFF
>NA|TRBV7-6|TRBJ2-7|few
TGTGCCAGCAGCTTAGGGGCAGGGATAGGCTACGAGCAGTACTTC
CASSLGAGIGYEQYF
>NA|TRBV7-2|TRBJ1-1|NA
TGTGCCAGCAGCTTCGACAGAACTTTGAACACTGAAGCTTTCTTT
CASSFDRTLNTEAFF
>NA|TRBV7-9|TRBJ1-1|NA
TGTGCCAGCAGCCCCCTTAGGGACACGATGAACACTGAAGCTTTCTTT
CASSPLRDTMNTEAFF
>NA|TRBV5-1|TRBJ2-1|NA
TGCGCCAGCAGCTTGGGACAGTATATGGCTGAGCAGTTCTTC
CASSLGQYMAEQFF
>TRBD1|TRBV28|TRBJ1-2|NA
TGTGCCAGCATGGACAGGGTAATTGGCTACACCTTC
CASMDRVIGYTF
>NA|TRBV10-3|TRBJ2-5|NA
TGTGCCATCAGTGAGTCACCAGGGGGGGAGACCCAGTACTTC
CAISESPGGETQYF
>NA|TRBV19|TRBJ1-1|NA
TGTGCCAGTAGTATAGATAGTAGGAGTACTGAAGCTTTCTTT
CASSIDSRSTEAFF
>TRBD1|TRBV9|TRBJ2-7|NA
TGTGCCAGCAGCGTAGAACCCAGGCAGGGGGTAGACGAGCAGTACTTC
CASSVEPRQGVDEQYF
>TRBD2|TRBV9|TRBJ2-3|NA
TGTGCCAGCGGCAGGGAACCGGGACTAGTGACAGATACGCAGTATTTT
CASGREPGLVTDTQYF